In its sample, the clone carrying this T cell receptor (beta chain) was seen once. TCRdb's copy holds only in-frame clones and misses some; the assay was immunoSEQ multiplex PCR. The table includes about 380,000 clones, 96% detected once. V lost 2 bases to trimming and J lost 0 bases, with 11 bases between them. CDR3 size: 16 residues. CDR1 is MGHDK, CDR2 SYGVNS, per germline. This sample is drawn from a study of shared clonotypes between healthy human individuals. The clonotype was recovered from a man aged 25 to 45 in good health. J is TRBJ2-1 and V is TRBV25-1, with D hard to call. The sequencing input was memory CD8+ T cells sorted from blood. Indicated subset: CD45RO+ cells pooled with CCR7-negative TemRA cells. The CDR3: CASSEAPLSSYNEQFF. The CDR3 coding sequence is TGTGCCAGCAGTGAAGCCCCCTTGAGCTCCTACAATGAGCAGTTCTTC.